This TCR beta chain derives from a study of blood T cell repertoires in COVID-19. Study-wide background: Samples representing acute and convalescent COVID-19 were sourced from the United States, Italy and Spain. Sample material is recorded as cDNA or gDNA derived from T cells, B-cell-depleted T cells, or PBMCs.

Per the study methods: Amplification from reference gene primers served as the basis for estimated nucleated cell counts. The assay was immunoSEQ multiplex PCR, and TCRdb's table has in-frame clones only and misses some. V and J calls and clone size are given by that table; D and trimming were obtained from the DNA. The profile covers 65,000 to 95,000 clones, with roughly nine tenths appearing a single time and approximately 10% taken by the ten largest. The CDR3 loop spans 14 amino acids. The V end was cut by 1 base, the J end by 6 bases, with 12 bases between. Germline CDR1 reads MGHDK; CDR2 reads SYGVNS.

The chain uses TRBV25-1 and TRBJ1-2; no firm D call. The source is an elderly man with acute or convalescent COVID-19. Specimen: peripheral blood. DNA of the CDR3: TGTGCCAGCAGTGAATCAGGATTTCGGAATGGCTACACCTTC. This gives the protein CASSESGFRNGYTF.